This T cell receptor (beta chain) was sequenced for a study of cytomegalovirus exposure and HLA in healthy donors (dated by TCRdb to 2016 to 2017). In terms of the full investigation: An earlier analysis of 587 of the donors reported roughly 270 Gb of sequence data and roughly 110 million unique TCR beta sequences from around 200 million T cells. All discovery cohort repertoires had been generated on a single sequencing platform. An earlier analysis of about 620 of the donors applied high-throughput TCR beta sequencing to assess whether each TCR beta V gene segment acted as functional or pseudogenic. To predict cytomegalovirus infection status, the study combined high-throughput TCR immunosequencing, statistical association of individual TCRs with disease status, and machine learning. In the later analysis, no new phenotypic data were used to find candidate immune exposures; instead, reliance was placed on TCR beta sequences and their occurrence across donors. Donor age, sex, ethnicity and CMV serostatus were compiled together with the repertoire data. Genome-wide SNP genotypes for about three fifths of the roughly 700 donors were used in a later genetic analysis, which treated that subset as a discovery cohort. Across 300 to 400 genotyped donors of the cohort, an average of approximately 200,000 unique TCR beta nucleotide sequences per donor were sequenced, and around 19% of those sequences were non-productive. Class I and class II HLA loci were covered by the typing at four-digit resolution. To study patterns of TCR occurrence, a later analysis re-analyzed previously published TCR beta repertoires from several hundred donors and added high-resolution HLA genotyping. The study was designed to test whether signatures of past pathogen exposure could be identified by cataloging public T cell receptors. Along with the approximately 700-subject first cohort, a separate validation cohort of around 110 different subjects was used. Of the 300 to 500 genotyped donors, over 80% were placed in the genetic ancestry cluster associated with self-reported Caucasian donors. The number of typed donors differed by locus: roughly 620-630 for A, B, C, DRB1 and DQB1; some 540 for DQA1; 606 for DPA1; and about 450 for DPB1. The study profiled the T cell repertoires of fewer than 850 subjects by immunosequencing and related them to cytomegalovirus serostatus. Approximately 310 gigabases of sequencing data and approximately 93 million unique TCR sequences were included in an early release covering about 620 HLA-typed donors. About five DR-DQ haplotypes were treated as single units for association and clustering because of strong linkage in the cohort. What the study reported, not specific to this receptor: The 87-base-pair reads could not distinguish some IMGT-functional V segments, including TRBV6-2 and TRBV6-3, so those segments were excluded. A later analysis reported that several top co-occurrence clusters appeared linked to parvovirus B19, influenza, CMV and Epstein-Barr virus. Seventeen rarely observed V segments, including chromosome 9 orphons, were excluded from the earlier analysis of approximately 600 of the donors because counts were too low. In vitro tests confirmed that a few of the cytomegalovirus-associated TCR beta chains recognize cytomegalovirus antigens. The cohort was sequenced for TCR beta chains only, and without alpha or paired-chain data the features that could be detected were limited. Most CMV-associated TCR beta chains appeared to be HLA-restricted in a later analysis, and the HLA associations seemed to be driven largely by CMV exposure. Because HLA typing was unavailable for some donors at each locus, only the typed subset was used in association tests. The authors suggested that the approach could potentially be generalized to other disease states and immunological phenotypes. Specific HLA alleles were associated with over 15,000 TCR beta sequences at a false discovery rate of 0.05 in a later analysis. The study listed 150 to 200 TCR beta chains as associated with cytomegalovirus. CMV serostatus was the only immune exposure information available for the cohort. A later analysis found that HLA-associated TCR beta chains were more clonally expanded and had lower generation probabilities than equally common non-associated chains. Correlated functional status among segregating V segments might reflect linkage disequilibrium, but an unknown experimental factor could not be ruled out. According to a later analysis, TCR association rates differed among HLA loci, with DRB1 alleles showing the most associated TCRs and HLA-C alleles showing the fewest. Assigning TCR associations to individual alleles was difficult when HLA alleles, especially DR and DQ, strongly co-occurred. Cytomegalovirus status was reported to be diagnosed by the classifier with high specificity and sensitivity in both the original and validation cohorts. In an earlier analysis of a few hundred of the donors, most TCR beta V segments were observed in productive rearrangements about 87% or about 30% of the time, broadly matching IMGT annotations. A further reported finding was that TCR beta sequences accurately predicted the HLA-A and HLA-B alleles for most subjects in the first cohort. While some public TCRs were present in many individuals, most TCR sequences turned up only very rarely across donors. An association between a missense DCLRE1C variant and V-gene and J-gene trimming of TCR beta chains was found in a later genetic analysis and replicated in an independent cohort. A cluster of highly shared sequence variants was judged likely to be a technical artifact of the sequencing pipeline. Compared with the approximately 710-donor mean, donors in an Asian-associated ancestry cluster had fewer N-insertions in productive TCRs, according to a later genetic analysis. The presence/absence analyses assumed that sequencing depth was roughly uniform across donors, and that assumption may not be true.

The cohort was made up of about 610 healthy bone marrow donors. All cohort members were sampled while nominally healthy, although unrecorded immune exposures were likely present. The donor tested CMV seropositive, placing the donor among the approximately 290 seropositive members of the cohort. Each donor provided a peripheral blood sample, and peripheral blood mononuclear cells were used for TCR beta sequencing. Genomic DNA was extracted from the blood cell samples with the Qiagen DNeasy Blood Extraction Kit. Note on this clone: What antigen it recognizes has not been identified. Qualities for individual bases were not recorded, and no much larger clone is one base off.

Library method: the immunoSEQ multiplex PCR assay. For the multiplex PCR, a mixture combining 60 forward primers for TCR Vbeta segments and 13 reverse primers for TCR Jbeta segments was used. The CDR3 region of rearranged TCR beta genes was amplified from genomic DNA by a multiplex PCR assay. The Illumina HiSeq System was used to sequence the amplified TCR beta libraries as 87-base-pair reads. The published analysis was carried out like this. Across the roughly 600 repertoires, a later analysis counted 80 million or so unique TCR beta chains, 9 million to 14 million of which were shared by at least two donors. Raw reads were error-corrected and collapsed into unique sequences by a nearest-neighbor algorithm in which closely related sequences were merged to remove PCR and sequencing errors. V, D and J gene segments were assigned by aligning CDR3 sequences to IMGT reference sequences. For a sequence to be retained, a match of at least six nucleotides was required to both a V gene segment and a J gene segment. Rearrangements were called productive when the CDR3 lacked stop codons and stayed in frame with V and J; all others were non-productive. Following IMGT convention, CDR3 was defined as the stretch from the second conserved V-encoded cysteine up to the conserved J-encoded phenylalanine. Sequences without an unambiguous match to a single V gene segment were excluded from the earlier analysis of 500 to 700 of the donors. In an earlier analysis of 500 to 750 of the donors, V segments were called functional above 56.7% productive rearrangements and were called segregating when the between-donor standard deviation exceeded 5%. To diagnose cytomegalovirus status from the catalog of TCR beta chain sequences, a statistical classification framework was built. In a later analysis, TCR nucleotide sequences were compared against IMGT/GENE-DB human TR gene sequences so that V and J genes could be assigned. The TCRdist pipeline was used in a later analysis to assign CDR3 sequences and most-parsimonious VDJ recombination scenarios. In a later analysis, every TCR beta chain was defined by the combination of its CDR3 amino acid sequence and its V-gene family, and reads without a unique V-gene family were dropped. As a way to deal with suspected cross-contamination and a sequencing artifact, a later analysis dropped 450 to 600 nucleotide sequences that were highly shared and had low generation probability. In a later analysis, a clonal expansion index was calculated for each public chain from normalized within-repertoire ranks of inferred template counts. A later analysis computed generation probabilities with a VDJ recombination model fitted to out-of-frame rearrangements, and checked the results against IGoR. In a later analysis, TCR-TCR, TCR-HLA and TCR-CMV co-occurrence was scored with hypergeometric tests, and a repertoire-size bias correction was applied to TCR pairs. A later analysis estimated false discovery rates by permuting HLA or CMV assignments 20 times. In a later analysis, co-occurring TCRs were grouped using DBSCAN, with TCRdist sequence similarity added in when clustering inside HLA-allele-positive subsets. For co-occurrence clustering, repertoires with fewer than 30,000 or more than 120,000 public chains were excluded, along with several repertoires with anomalous nucleotide sharing. The source is immuneACCESS, and TCRdb retained only in-frame sequences with V and J called. Part of the clones is not carried over; for the studies checked, unresolved V genes explain less than half of this, and the remainder is unexplained. That table is the source of V, J and clone size, and D and trimming were worked out from the DNA. This sample lists tens of thousands of clones; roughly 63% were detected once. The leading ten clones occupy roughly 15% of the sample.

The V and J ends are trimmed by 5 bases and 3 bases, leaving 14 bases between them. The CDR3 measures 14 amino acids from cysteine to phenylalanine. Only the CDR3 region is kept as DNA, spanning 42 bases read in frame from base 1. CDR1 and CDR2 (MNHEY, SVGAGI) derive from the germline V gene. The chain is assembled from TRBV6-5 and TRBJ2-7, and TRBD1 may be the D gene, going by 6 matching bases. The sequenced sample consisted of PBMCs. The receptor was derived from a woman between 40 and 55 years old in good health and CMV-seropositive. The DNA sequence is as follows: TGTGCCAGCAGTGCCGGGACATCTCGCTACGAGCAGTACTTC. The resulting protein is CASSAGTSRYEQYF.